What follows are 10 T cell receptor beta chains derived from one specimen sequenced in a study of blood T cell repertoires in COVID-19. Repertoires were generated with immunoSEQ multiplex PCR, while TCRdb's copy carries only in-frame clones and drops some. The sample lists nearly 70,000 clones; more than 85% were seen once. The specimen sequenced was peripheral blood. The receptors come from a man in his forties with COVID-19, enrolled during active disease.

The chain has TRBV2 and TRBJ2-7; tentatively, D is TRBD2 (6 bases). CDR1 SNHLY and CDR2 FYNNEI come from the germline V gene. The V and J ends lost 3 bases and 1 base respectively, with 10 bases between them. CDR3 size: 14 residues. The CDR3 here is CASSDRTTSYEQYF. CDR3 DNA: TGTGCCAGCAGTGATAGGACTACTTCCTACGAGCAGTACTTC.

This rearrangement joins TRBV2 to TRBJ2-5; 9 nucleotides agree with TRBD2. Germline V gene lookup returns CDR1 SNHLY and CDR2 FYNNEI. Unmatched junction bases numbered 14, after V lost 10 bases and J lost 5 bases. The length of the CDR3 is 15 residues. In DNA, the CDR3 is TGTGCCACCAAGTTAACCGCGGGGGGGAGCGAGACCCAGTACTTC. Translation gives CATKLTAGGSETQYF.

This rearrangement joins TRBV5-1 to TRBJ2-5; 9 bases line up with TRBD1. Germline assignment: CDR1 SGHRS and CDR2 YFSETQ. J gave up 5 bases and V 2 bases, and 7 bases lay outside the gene matches. The CDR3 contains 15 residues. CDR3 protein: CASSFKQGAGETQYF. The CDR3 nucleotides read TGCGCCAGCAGCTTTAAACAGGGGGCTGGGGAGACCCAGTACTTC.

The rearrangement joins TRBV18 to TRBJ2-1, with a weak D call TRBD1 (6 bases). The V gene lost 2 bases and the J gene lost 5 bases, with 13 bases spanning the gap. The CDR3 has 15 amino acids. Germline lookup yields CDR1 KGHSH and CDR2 LQKENI. The CDR3 region is CASSPNRRTDNEQFF. CDR3 bases: TGTGCCAGCTCACCAAACCGTCGGACAGACAATGAGCAGTTCTTC.

This clone was observed a single time. The chain employs TRBV7-9 and TRBJ1-3; no reliable D call. The CDR3 totals 15 residues. Deletions cut 4 bases from V and 0 bases from J, with 10 bases between. Germline V gene lookup returns CDR1 SEHNR and CDR2 FQNEAQ (reference sequence). The CDR3 DNA reads TGTGCCAGCAGCTCGTCAGGAACCTCTGGAAACACCATATATTTT. This gives the protein CASSSSGTSGNTIYF.

The chain employs TRBV4-1 and TRBJ1-1; D perhaps matches TRBD1 (6 bases). CDR1 and CDR2 (germline): MGHRA, YSYEKL. V lost 0 bases and J lost 2, with 10 bases in between. This CDR3 is 15 amino acids long. CDR3 coding DNA: TGCGCCAGCAGCCAAGATGACAGGAGTAACACTGAAGCTTTCTTT. Translation gives CASSQDDRSNTEAFF.

The chain joins TRBV28 to TRBJ1-4; TRBD1 matches 9 bases. Germline V gene data show CDR1 as MDHEN and CDR2 as SYDVKM. The CDR3 loop spans 16 amino acids. J was trimmed by 10 bases and V by 3 bases; bases with no gene match: 12. The CDR3 region is CASSFVLGQGPPKLFF. CDR3 DNA: TGTGCCAGCAGTTTTGTTTTGGGACAGGGTCCCCCAAAACTGTTTTTT.

In this sample, this clone turned up once. The V gene is TRBV6-5, the J gene TRBJ1-4; D unresolved. Germline assignment: CDR1 MNHEY and CDR2 SVGAGI. The CDR3 runs to 13 residues. V was cut by 5 bases and J by 13 bases, with 17 bases left in between. CDR3 nucleotides: TGTGCCAGCAGTCACAGTTCCCCTAAAGGACTGTTTTTT. Translated: CASSHSSPKGLFF.

This clone was observed a handful of times. This chain links TRBV9 with TRBJ2-7, with 7 nucleotides matching TRBD1. The germline gives CDR1 SGDLS, CDR2 YYNGEE. J lost 3 bases, V lost 0 bases, and 6 bases had no gene match. There are 15 residues in the CDR3. This CDR3 is CASSVAKGAGYEQYF. Here the CDR3 DNA reads TGTGCCAGCAGCGTAGCTAAGGGGGCGGGCTACGAGCAGTACTTC.

V usage is TRBV2 and J usage is TRBJ2-7, with 11 bases that match TRBD1. CDR1 is SNHLY and CDR2 is FYNNEI in the germline V gene. This CDR3 spans 15 amino acids. Trimming removed 2 bases from V and 2 bases from J; junction bases left unmatched: 2. This CDR3 is CASSEMGQGAYEQYF. In nucleotides, the CDR3 is TGTGCCAGCAGTGAAATGGGACAGGGGGCCTACGAGCAGTACTTC.